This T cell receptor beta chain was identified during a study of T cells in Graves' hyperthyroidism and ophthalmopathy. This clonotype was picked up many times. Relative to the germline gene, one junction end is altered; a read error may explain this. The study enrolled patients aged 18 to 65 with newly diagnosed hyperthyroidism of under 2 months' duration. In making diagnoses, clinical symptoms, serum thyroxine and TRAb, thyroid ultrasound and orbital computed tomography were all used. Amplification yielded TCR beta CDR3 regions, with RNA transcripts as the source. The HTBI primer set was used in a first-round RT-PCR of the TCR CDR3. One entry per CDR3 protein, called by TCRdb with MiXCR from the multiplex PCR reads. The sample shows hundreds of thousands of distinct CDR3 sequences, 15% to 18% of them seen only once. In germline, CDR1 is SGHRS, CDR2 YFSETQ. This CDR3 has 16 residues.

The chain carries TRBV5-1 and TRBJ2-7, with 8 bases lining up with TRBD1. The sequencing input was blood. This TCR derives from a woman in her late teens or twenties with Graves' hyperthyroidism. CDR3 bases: TGCGCCATCAGCTTGAGTTTCAGGGGGCCCACCTACGAGCAGTACTTC. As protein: CAISLSFRGPTYEQYF.